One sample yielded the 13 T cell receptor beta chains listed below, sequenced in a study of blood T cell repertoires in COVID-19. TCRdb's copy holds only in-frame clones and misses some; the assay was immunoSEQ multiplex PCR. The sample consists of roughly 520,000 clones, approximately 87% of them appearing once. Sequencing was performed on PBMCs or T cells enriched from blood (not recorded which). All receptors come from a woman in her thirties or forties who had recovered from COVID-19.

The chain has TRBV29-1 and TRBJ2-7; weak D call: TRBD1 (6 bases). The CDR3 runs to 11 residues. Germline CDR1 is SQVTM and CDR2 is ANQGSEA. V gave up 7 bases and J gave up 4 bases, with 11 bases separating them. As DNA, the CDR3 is TGCAGCGGAGGACAGAGGTACGAGCAGTACTTC. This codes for CSGGQRYEQYF.

The CDR3 here is CASSLFGRLNTEAFF. The CDR3 coding sequence is TGTGCCAGCAGCTTGTTTGGCAGGCTAAACACTGAAGCTTTCTTT. The genes are TRBV5-6 and TRBJ1-1; unclear D gene. Trimming left V 1 base short and J 2 bases short, with 12 bases between. From germline, CDR1 is SGHDT and CDR2 YYEEEE. This CDR3 contains 15 residues. The full variable domain, with the rest looked up from reference TRBV5-6 and TRBJ1-1, is DAGVTQSPTHLIKTRGQQVTLRCSPKSGHDTVSWYQQALGQGPQFIFQYYEEEERQRGNFPDRFSGHQFPNYSSELNVNALLLGDSALYLCASSLFGRLNTEAFFGQGTRLTVV.

The CDR3 DNA is TGCGCCAGCAGCCAAGATTTAGGGGTGATGCTGTTTTTT. Amino acid sequence: CASSQDLGVMLFF. The chain uses TRBV4-1 and TRBJ2-2; D is perhaps TRBD1 (5 bases). Germline CDR1 reads MGHRA; CDR2 reads YSYEKL. Trimming removed 0 bases from V and 13 bases from J, with 12 bases in between. This CDR3 is 13 amino acids long.

DNA of the CDR3: TGTGCCAGCAGCCTCGGACTAGCGGGAGACTACGAGCAGTACTTC. Its translation is CASSLGLAGDYEQYF. The chain joins TRBV5-4 to TRBJ2-7; 13 nucleotides line up with TRBD2. The CDR3 loop spans 15 amino acids. V lost 4 bases and J lost 3; bases outside the gene matches: 4. In germline, CDR1 is SGHNT, CDR2 YYREEE (reference sequence).

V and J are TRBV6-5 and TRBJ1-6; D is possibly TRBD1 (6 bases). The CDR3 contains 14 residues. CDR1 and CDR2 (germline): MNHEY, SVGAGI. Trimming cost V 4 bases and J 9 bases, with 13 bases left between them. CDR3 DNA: TGTGCCAGCAGTTCGGACAGACCAGGTTCACCCCTCCACTTT. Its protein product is CASSSDRPGSPLHF.

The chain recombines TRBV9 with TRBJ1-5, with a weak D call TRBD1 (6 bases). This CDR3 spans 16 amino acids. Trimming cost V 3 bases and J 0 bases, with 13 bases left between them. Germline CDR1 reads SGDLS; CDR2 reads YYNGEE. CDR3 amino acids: CASSGRGGYSNQPQHF. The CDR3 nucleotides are TGTGCCAGCAGCGGGAGAGGGGGTTATAGCAATCAGCCCCAGCATTTT. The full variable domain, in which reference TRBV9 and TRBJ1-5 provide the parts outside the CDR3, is DSGVTQTPKHLITATGQRVTLRCSPRSGDLSVYWYQQSLDQGLQFLIQYYNGEERAKGNILERFSAQQFPDLHSELNLSSLELGDSALYFCASSGRGGYSNQPQHFGDGTRLSIL.

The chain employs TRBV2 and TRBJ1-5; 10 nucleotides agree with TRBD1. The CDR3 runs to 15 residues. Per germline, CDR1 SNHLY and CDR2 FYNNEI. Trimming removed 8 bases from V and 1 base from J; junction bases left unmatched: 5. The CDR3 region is CASFMTGGSNQPQHF. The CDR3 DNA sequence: TGTGCCAGCTTTATGACAGGGGGCAGCAATCAGCCCCAGCATTTT.

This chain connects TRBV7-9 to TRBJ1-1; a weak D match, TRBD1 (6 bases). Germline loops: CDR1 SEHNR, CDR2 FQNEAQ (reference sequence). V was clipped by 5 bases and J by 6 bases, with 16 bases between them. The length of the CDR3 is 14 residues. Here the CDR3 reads CASSLSGGGAEAFF. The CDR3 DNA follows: TGTGCCAGCAGCCTTAGTGGAGGGGGGGCTGAAGCTTTCTTT.

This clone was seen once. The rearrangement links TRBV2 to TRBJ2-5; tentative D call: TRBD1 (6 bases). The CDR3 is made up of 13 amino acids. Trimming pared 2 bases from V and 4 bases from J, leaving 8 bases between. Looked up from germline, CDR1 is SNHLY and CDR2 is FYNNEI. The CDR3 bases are TGTGCCAGCAGTGAAACAGGGTCAGAGACCCAGTACTTC. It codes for CASSETGSETQYF.

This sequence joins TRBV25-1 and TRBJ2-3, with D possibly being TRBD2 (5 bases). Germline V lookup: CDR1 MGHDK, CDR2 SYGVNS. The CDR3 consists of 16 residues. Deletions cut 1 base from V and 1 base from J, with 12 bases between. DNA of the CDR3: TGTGCCAGCAGTGAATCAGGAGGCCTCGGCACAGATACGCAGTATTTT. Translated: CASSESGGLGTDTQYF.

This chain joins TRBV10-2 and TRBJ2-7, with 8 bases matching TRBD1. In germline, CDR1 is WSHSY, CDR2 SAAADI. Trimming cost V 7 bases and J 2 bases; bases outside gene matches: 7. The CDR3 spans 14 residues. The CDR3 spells CASNQLTGAYEQYF. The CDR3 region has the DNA TGCGCCAGCAACCAACTGACAGGGGCCTACGAGCAGTACTTC.

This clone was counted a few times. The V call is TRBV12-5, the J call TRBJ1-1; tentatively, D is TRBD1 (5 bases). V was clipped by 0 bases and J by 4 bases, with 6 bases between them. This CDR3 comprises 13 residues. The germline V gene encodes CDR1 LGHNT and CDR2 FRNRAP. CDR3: CASGLVGGTEAFF. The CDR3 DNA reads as TGTGCTAGTGGTTTGGTGGGGGGCACTGAAGCTTTCTTT.

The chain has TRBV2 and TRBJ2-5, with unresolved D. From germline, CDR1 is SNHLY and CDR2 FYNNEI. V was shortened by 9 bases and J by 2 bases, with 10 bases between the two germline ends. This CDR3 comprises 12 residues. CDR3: CASEQTQETQYF. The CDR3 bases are TGTGCCAGTGAACAGACACAAGAGACCCAGTACTTC.